The 15 T cell receptor beta chains reported below all come from one sample, sequenced in a study of T cells in localized non-small cell lung cancer. Generated by immunoSEQ multiplex PCR, the TCRdb table keeps only in-frame clones and is missing some. Of around 35,000 clones in the sample, around 88% were seen once. Sample: peripheral blood, taken before any cancer treatment. The origin of the receptors is a woman aged 40-69 years with stage I lung adenocarcinoma.

This chain links TRBV19 with TRBJ1-1, with a tentative D call TRBD1 (6 bases). The CDR3 is 13 residues long. V was cut by 3 bases and J by 10 bases, with 15 bases left in between. Germline CDR1 reads LNHDA; CDR2 reads SQIVND (reference sequence). In DNA, the CDR3 is TGTGCCAGTAGTATGACGGGGGCTCGCCGAGCTTTCTTT. Translation: CASSMTGARRAFF.

CDR3 in DNA: TGTGCCAGCTCACGGGACAGGAACACTGAAGCTTTCTTT. Translated, it gives CASSRDRNTEAFF. The chain combines TRBV18 with TRBJ1-1; 7 bases are shared with TRBD1. V gave up 4 bases and J gave up 1 base; unmatched junction bases: 0. The germline CDR1 and CDR2 sequences are KGHSH and LQKENI. This CDR3 contains 13 residues.

The gene calls are TRBV7-9 and TRBJ2-1, with a weak D call TRBD1 (5 bases). From germline, CDR1 is SEHNR and CDR2 FQNEAQ (reference sequence). The CDR3 totals 14 residues. V dropped 5 bases and J dropped 2 bases, with 10 bases sitting between them. Here the CDR3 reads CASSKDSPYNEQFF. CDR3 coding DNA: TGTGCCAGCAGCAAAGACAGCCCCTACAATGAGCAGTTCTTC.

CDR3 in amino acids: CASSRNRDSNYEQYF. In nucleotides, the CDR3 is TGTGCCAGCAGTCGGAACCGGGACAGCAACTACGAGCAGTACTTC. This sequence joins TRBV27 and TRBJ2-7; 7 nucleotides align to TRBD1. J gave up 3 bases and V 5 bases, and 10 bases lay outside the gene matches. Germline V gene lookup returns CDR1 MNHEY and CDR2 SMNVEV (reference sequence). The CDR3 has 15 amino acids.

V gene TRBV4-1 combines with J gene TRBJ1-1, with unresolved D. V was cut by 4 bases and J by 5 bases, with 14 bases left in between. Germline-derived CDR1 and CDR2 are MGHRA and YSYEKL. This CDR3 has 14 amino acids. The CDR3 coding sequence is TGCGCCAGCAGCCCCACCCCATCTGGGACTGAAGCTTTCTTT. It codes for CASSPTPSGTEAFF.

This clone was counted a single time. The chain is built from TRBV19 and TRBJ2-7; TRBD1 matches at 7 bases. Per the germline V gene, CDR1 is LNHDA and CDR2 is SQIVND (reference sequence). The CDR3 contains 14 residues. V lost 5 bases and J lost 5; bases outside the gene matches: 9. The CDR3 nucleotides read TGTGCCAGTAGTCCTACGGGACAGAGGAACGAGCAGTACTTC. Its translation: CASSPTGQRNEQYF.

The rearrangement joins TRBV11-3 to TRBJ1-3; D remains ambiguous. CDR3 length: 17 amino acids. V was clipped by 2 bases and J by 0 bases, with 14 bases between them. Germline V gene sequence: CDR1 SGHNT, CDR2 YENEEA. The CDR3 sequence is CASSLQLTDYSGNTIYF. For the CDR3, the DNA is TGTGCCAGCAGCTTACAGTTGACCGATTACTCTGGAAACACCATATATTTT.

Concerning this clone itself: The junction departs from germline at one end; a sequencing error may be responsible. The V gene is TRBV11-1, the J gene TRBJ2-7; D is possibly TRBD2 (6 bases). The CDR3 runs 12 residues. The germline gives CDR1 SGHAT, CDR2 FQDESV (reference sequence). The CDR3 sequence is CASSLGGTPSDF. DNA for the CDR3: TGTGCCAGCAGCTTAGGCGGGACGCCGTCCGACTTC. The whole variable domain, filled in from reference TRBV11-1 and TRBJ2-7, reads EAEVAQSPRYKITEKSQAVAFWCDPISGHATLYWYRQILGQGPELLVQFQDESVVDDSQLPKDRFSAERLKGVDSTLKIQPAELGDSAMYLCASSLGGTPSDFGPGTRLTVT.

The sample holds a few counts of this clone. The rearrangement uses TRBV27 and TRBJ1-2; tentatively, D is TRBD1 (6 bases). CDR1 and CDR2 (germline): MNHEY, SMNVEV (reference sequence). This CDR3 has 14 amino acids. V lost 5 bases and J 4 bases, leaving 14 bases between the germline ends. DNA of the CDR3: TGTGCCAGCAGTCTTCAGGGGCAAAGCTATGGCTACACCTTC. This codes for CASSLQGQSYGYTF.

This clone was seen just once. This sequence joins TRBV4-1 and TRBJ1-4; 7 positions agree with TRBD1. The CDR3 has 15 residues. V was clipped by 3 bases and J by 3 bases; unmatched bases: 4. Germline V gene data show CDR1 as MGHRA and CDR2 as YSYEKL. The CDR3 protein is CASSQGGQPNEKLFF. For the CDR3, the DNA is TGCGCCAGCAGCCAGGGGGGACAGCCTAATGAAAAACTGTTTTTT.

This clone was found once. The chain is built from TRBV4-1 and TRBJ2-1, with TRBD1 identical over 8 bases. The CDR3 contains 16 residues. The J segment lost 3 bases and the V segment lost 1 base, leaving 5 bases of the junction unmatched. Germline V lookup: CDR1 MGHRA, CDR2 YSYEKL. The chain's CDR3 is CASSQAPGQDYNEQFF. The CDR3 DNA sequence: TGCGCCAGCAGCCAAGCCCCGGGACAGGACTACAATGAGCAGTTCTTC.

This chain connects TRBV9 to TRBJ1-5; the D is unclear. The CDR3 totals 13 residues. Germline loops: CDR1 SGDLS, CDR2 YYNGEE. V was shortened by 0 bases and J by 4 bases, with 5 bases between the two germline ends. The CDR3 loop is CASSVGLNQPQHF. In DNA form, the CDR3 reads TGTGCCAGCAGCGTAGGACTTAATCAGCCCCAGCATTTT.

For the CDR3, the DNA is TGTGCCAGCAGTGGGACTAGCCCTGGGGCCAACGTCCTGACTTTC. Amino acid sequence: CASSGTSPGANVLTF. This chain links TRBV27 with TRBJ2-6; 9 bases fit TRBD2. The V and J ends lost 5 bases and 2 bases, in that order; junction bases with no gene match: 1. CDR1 and CDR2 from the germline V gene are MNHEY and SMNVEV (reference sequence). The CDR3 totals 15 residues.

The rearrangement links TRBV10-2 to TRBJ2-7, with 11 nucleotides matching TRBD1. The CDR3 extends over 14 amino acids. Per germline, CDR1 WSHSY and CDR2 SAAADI. Germline trimming cut 4 bases from V and 7 bases from J; bases unmatched to any gene: 6. The CDR3 DNA is TGCGCCAGCAGTGTTAGGACAGGGGGCGGAGAGCAGTACTTC. The encoded protein is CASSVRTGGGEQYF.

This chain joins TRBV11-2 and TRBJ1-3; possible D gene TRBD1, 5 bases. CDR1 and CDR2 from the germline V gene are SGHAT and FQNNGV. V lost 0 bases to trimming and J lost 2 bases, with 8 bases between them. There are 15 residues in the CDR3. This CDR3 reads CASSLDWTTGNTIYF. The CDR3 DNA follows: TGTGCCAGCAGCTTAGATTGGACAACTGGAAACACCATATATTTT.